This T cell receptor beta chain was obtained from a study of PD-1 blockade in classical Hodgkin lymphoma. Points from the study as a whole: Baseline diversity resembling that of newly diagnosed patients was seen in complete responders. Lower baseline TCR diversity was reported for newly diagnosed patients than for healthy donors. It was CD4+ TCR diversity, not CD8+, that rose significantly by C4D1.

Brentuximab vedotin exposure varied, and every patient relapsed after autologous stem cell transplantation. As to this clone: Its antigen is not identified.

The CDR3 has 14 residues. V was trimmed by 1 base and J by 3 bases, leaving 7 bases between them. The germline CDR1 and CDR2 sequences are SGHVS and FNYEAQ. Profiling relied on immunoSEQ multiplex PCR, and the TCRdb table lists in-frame clones only, not all of them. The sample has over 6,500 clones, roughly four fifths seen once. The rearrangement uses TRBV7-6 and TRBJ2-1, with TRBD2 as a possible D gene (5 bases). The specimen was peripheral blood mononuclear cells (PBMCs), collected at baseline. This receptor was obtained from a human donor with classical Hodgkin lymphoma. CDR3 coding DNA: TGTGCCAGCAGCTTAGGAGGACTCTACAATGAGCAGTTCTTC. Translation gives CASSLGGLYNEQFF.